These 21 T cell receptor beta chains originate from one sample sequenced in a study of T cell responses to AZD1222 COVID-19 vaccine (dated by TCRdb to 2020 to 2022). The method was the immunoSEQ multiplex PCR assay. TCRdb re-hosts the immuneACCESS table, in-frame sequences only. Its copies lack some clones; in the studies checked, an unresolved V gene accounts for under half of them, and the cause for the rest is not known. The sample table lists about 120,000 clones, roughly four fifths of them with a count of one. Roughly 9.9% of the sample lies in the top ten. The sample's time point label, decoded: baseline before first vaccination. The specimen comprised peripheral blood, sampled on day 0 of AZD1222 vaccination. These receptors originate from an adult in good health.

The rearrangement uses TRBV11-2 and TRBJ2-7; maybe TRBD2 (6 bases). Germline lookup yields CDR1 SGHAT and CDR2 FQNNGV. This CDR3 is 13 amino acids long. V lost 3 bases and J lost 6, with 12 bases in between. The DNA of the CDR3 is TGTGCCAGCAGCTTCCGACTAGAGAGCGAGCAGTACTTC. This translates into CASSFRLESEQYF.

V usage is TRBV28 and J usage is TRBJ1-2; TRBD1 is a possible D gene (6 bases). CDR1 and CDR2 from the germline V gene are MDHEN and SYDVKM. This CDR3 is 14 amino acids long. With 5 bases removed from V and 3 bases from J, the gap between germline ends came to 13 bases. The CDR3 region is CASSQGFGYYGYTF. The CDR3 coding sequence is TGTGCCAGCAGTCAGGGGTTCGGGTACTATGGCTACACCTTC.

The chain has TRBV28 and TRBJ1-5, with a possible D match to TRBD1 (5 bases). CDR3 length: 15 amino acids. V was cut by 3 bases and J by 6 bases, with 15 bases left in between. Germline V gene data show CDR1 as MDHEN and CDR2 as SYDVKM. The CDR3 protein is CASSLLKGLRQPQHF. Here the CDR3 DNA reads TGTGCCAGCAGTTTGCTCAAGGGGCTTCGTCAGCCCCAGCATTTT. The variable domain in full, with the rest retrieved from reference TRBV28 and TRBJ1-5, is DVKVTQSSRYLVKRTGEKVFLECVQDMDHENMFWYRQDPGLGLRLIYFSYDVKMKEKGDIPEGYSVSREKKERFSLILESASTNQTSMYLCASSLLKGLRQPQHFGDGTRLSIL.

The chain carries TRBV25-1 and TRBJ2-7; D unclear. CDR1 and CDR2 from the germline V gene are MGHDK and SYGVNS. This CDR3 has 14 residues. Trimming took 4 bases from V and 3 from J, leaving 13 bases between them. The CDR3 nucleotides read TGTGCCAGCAGTGCGGGCTCGGGTGGCTACGAGCAGTACTTC. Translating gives CASSAGSGGYEQYF.

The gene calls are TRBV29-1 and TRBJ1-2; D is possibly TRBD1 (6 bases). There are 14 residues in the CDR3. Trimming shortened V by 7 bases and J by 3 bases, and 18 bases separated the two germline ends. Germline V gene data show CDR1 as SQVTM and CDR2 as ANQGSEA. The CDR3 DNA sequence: TGCAGCGCCCCGGTCGGGGGGCAAGACTATGGCTACACCTTC. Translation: CSAPVGGQDYGYTF.

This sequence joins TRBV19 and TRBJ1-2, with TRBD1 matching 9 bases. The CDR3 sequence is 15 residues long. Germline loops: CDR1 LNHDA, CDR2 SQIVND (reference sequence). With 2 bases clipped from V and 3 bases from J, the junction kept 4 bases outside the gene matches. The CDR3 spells CASSIHRDRDYGYTF. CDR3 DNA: TGTGCCAGTAGTATACACCGGGACAGGGACTATGGCTACACCTTC.

The CDR3 here is CASSLSLPNTEAFF. The DNA of the CDR3 is TGCGCCAGCAGCTTGTCACTTCCGAACACTGAAGCTTTCTTT. The chain has TRBV5-1 and TRBJ1-1; D gene uncertain. This CDR3 comprises 14 residues. Trimming removed 1 base at V and 1 base at J, with 8 bases between. Germline V gene lookup returns CDR1 SGHRS and CDR2 YFSETQ.

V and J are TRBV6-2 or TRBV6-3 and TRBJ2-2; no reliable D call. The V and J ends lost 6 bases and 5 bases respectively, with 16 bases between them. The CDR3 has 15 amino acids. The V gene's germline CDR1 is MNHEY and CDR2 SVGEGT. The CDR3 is CASSTHSGATGELFF. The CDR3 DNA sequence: TGTGCCAGCAGCACCCATTCCGGCGCGACCGGGGAGCTGTTTTTT.

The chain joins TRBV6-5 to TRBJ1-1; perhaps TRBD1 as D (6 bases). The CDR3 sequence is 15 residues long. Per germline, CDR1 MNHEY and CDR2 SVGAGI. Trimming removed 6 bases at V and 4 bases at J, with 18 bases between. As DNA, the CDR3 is TGTGCCAGCAGAGTTACTTTAGGGGGAGCCACTGAAGCTTTCTTT. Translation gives CASRVTLGGATEAFF.

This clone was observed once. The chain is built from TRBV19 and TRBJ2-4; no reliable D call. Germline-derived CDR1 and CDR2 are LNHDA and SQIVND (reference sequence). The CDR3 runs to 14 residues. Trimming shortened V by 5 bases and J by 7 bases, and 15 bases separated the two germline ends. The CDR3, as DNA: TGTGCCAGTAGTCTCGCCCCGACTGGGAACATTCAGTACTTC. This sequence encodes CASSLAPTGNIQYF.

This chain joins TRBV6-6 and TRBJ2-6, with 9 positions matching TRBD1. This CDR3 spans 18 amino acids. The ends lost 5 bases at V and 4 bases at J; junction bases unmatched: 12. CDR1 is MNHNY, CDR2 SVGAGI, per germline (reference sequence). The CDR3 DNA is TGTGCCAGCAGTCCCCGACAGGGGGGAGGGGCGGGGGCCAACGTCCTGACTTTC. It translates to CASSPRQGGGAGANVLTF.

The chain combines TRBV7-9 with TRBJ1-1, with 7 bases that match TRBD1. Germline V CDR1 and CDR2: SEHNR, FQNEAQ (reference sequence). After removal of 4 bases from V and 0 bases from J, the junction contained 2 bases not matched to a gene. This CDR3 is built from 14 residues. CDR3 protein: CASSWGTVNTEAFF. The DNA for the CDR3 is TGTGCCAGCAGCTGGGGGACAGTGAACACTGAAGCTTTCTTT. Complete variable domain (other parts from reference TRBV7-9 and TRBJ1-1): DTGVSQNPRHKITKRGQNVTFRCDPISEHNRLYWYRQTLGQGPEFLTYFQNEAQLEKSRLLSDRFSAERPKGSFSTLEIQRTEQGDSAMYLCASSWGTVNTEAFFGQGTRLTVV.

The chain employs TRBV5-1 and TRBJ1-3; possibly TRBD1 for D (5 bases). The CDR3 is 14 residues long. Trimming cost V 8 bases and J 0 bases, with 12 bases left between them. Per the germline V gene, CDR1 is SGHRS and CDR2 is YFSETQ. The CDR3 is CASGTQPSGNTIYF. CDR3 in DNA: TGCGCCAGTGGGACGCAACCCTCTGGAAACACCATATATTTT.

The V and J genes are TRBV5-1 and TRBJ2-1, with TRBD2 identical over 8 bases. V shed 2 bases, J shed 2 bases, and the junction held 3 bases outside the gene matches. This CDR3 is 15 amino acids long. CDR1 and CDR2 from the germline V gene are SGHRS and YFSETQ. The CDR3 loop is CASSLAGVTYNEQFF. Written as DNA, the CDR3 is TGCGCCAGCAGCTTAGCGGGAGTTACCTACAATGAGCAGTTCTTC.

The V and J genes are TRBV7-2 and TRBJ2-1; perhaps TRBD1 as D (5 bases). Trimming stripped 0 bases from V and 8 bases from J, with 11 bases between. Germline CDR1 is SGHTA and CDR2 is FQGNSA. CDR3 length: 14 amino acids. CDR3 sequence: CASSLAAGIDEQFF. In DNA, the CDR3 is TGTGCCAGCAGCTTAGCGGCAGGGATCGATGAGCAGTTCTTC.

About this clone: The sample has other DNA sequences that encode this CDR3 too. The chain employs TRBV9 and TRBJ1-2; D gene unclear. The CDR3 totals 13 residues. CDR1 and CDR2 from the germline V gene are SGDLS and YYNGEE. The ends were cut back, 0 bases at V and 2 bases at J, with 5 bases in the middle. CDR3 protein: CASSVDSNYGYTF. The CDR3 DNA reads TGTGCCAGCAGCGTAGACAGCAACTATGGCTACACCTTC.

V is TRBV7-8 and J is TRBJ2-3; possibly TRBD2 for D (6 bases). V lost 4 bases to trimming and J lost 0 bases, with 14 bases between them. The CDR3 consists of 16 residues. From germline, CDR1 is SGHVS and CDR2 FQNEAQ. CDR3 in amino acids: CASSWVLAESTDTQYF. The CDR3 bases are TGTGCCAGCAGCTGGGTCTTAGCGGAAAGCACAGATACGCAGTATTTT.

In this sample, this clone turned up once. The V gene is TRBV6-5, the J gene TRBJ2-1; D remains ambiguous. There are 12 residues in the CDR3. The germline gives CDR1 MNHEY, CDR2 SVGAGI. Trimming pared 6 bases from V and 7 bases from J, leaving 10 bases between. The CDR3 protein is CASRPSANEQFF. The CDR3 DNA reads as TGTGCCAGCAGACCTTCCGCTAATGAGCAGTTCTTC.

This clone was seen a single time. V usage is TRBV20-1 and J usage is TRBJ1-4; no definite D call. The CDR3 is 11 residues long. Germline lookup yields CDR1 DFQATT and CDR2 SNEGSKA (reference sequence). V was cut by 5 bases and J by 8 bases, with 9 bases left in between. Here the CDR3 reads CSAQKIEKLFF. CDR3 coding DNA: TGCAGTGCTCAAAAGATAGAAAAACTGTTTTTT.

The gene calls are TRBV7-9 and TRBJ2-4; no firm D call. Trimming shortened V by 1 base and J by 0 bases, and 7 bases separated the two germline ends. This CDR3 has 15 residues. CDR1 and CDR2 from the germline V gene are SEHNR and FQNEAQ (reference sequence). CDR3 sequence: CASSLEPLAKNIQYF. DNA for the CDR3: TGTGCCAGCAGCTTAGAACCGCTAGCCAAAAACATTCAGTACTTC.

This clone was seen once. The CDR3 region is CASSPNPGNTEAFF. The CDR3 nucleotides read TGTGCCAGCAGCCCCAACCCGGGGAACACTGAAGCTTTCTTT. V gene TRBV11-3 combines with J gene TRBJ1-1; no firm D call. Trimming shortened V by 5 bases and J by 1 base, and 11 bases separated the two germline ends. The CDR3 length is 14 residues. The germline V gene encodes CDR1 SGHNT and CDR2 YENEEA.